This passage covers 14 T cell receptor beta chains from one sample sequenced in a study of memory CD8 T cells in hepatitis C reinfection. Time point here: peak reinfection, 3 to 8 weeks after reinfection detection. TCR sequencing was done directly ex vivo on sorted cells, without expansion in vitro. Produced via immunoSEQ multiplex PCR; TCRdb's table is partial and in-frame only. The table shows over 35,000 clones, with around 89% occurring only once. The specimen was naive CD8+ T cells sorted from blood. These receptors all come from a man aged 18-30 years with hepatitis C virus infection.

This clone was seen only once. This rearrangement joins TRBV13 to TRBJ2-2, with D possibly TRBD2 on 6 matching bases. The V gene's germline CDR1 is PRHDT and CDR2 FYEKMQ (reference sequence). The length of the CDR3 is 13 residues. The ends were cut back, 5 bases at V and 6 bases at J, with 10 bases in the middle. CDR3 in DNA: TGTGCCAGCAGCCCGAGACTAGCCGGGGAGCTGTTTTTT. Translated: CASSPRLAGELFF.

The chain carries TRBV28 and TRBJ1-1, with D perhaps matching TRBD1 (6 bases). V shed 3 bases and J shed 1 base, with 12 bases lying between them. From germline, CDR1 is MDHEN and CDR2 SYDVKM. CDR3 length: 15 amino acids. The CDR3 DNA follows: TGTGCCAGCAGTTTTCCCGGACAGACGAACACTGAAGCTTTCTTT. Its protein is CASSFPGQTNTEAFF.

The chain links TRBV28 to TRBJ2-3; TRBD2 agrees at 14 bases. Trimming removed 6 bases from V and 0 bases from J; junction bases left unmatched: 2. Germline V gene sequence: CDR1 MDHEN, CDR2 SYDVKM. The CDR3 covers 16 residues. In nucleotides, the CDR3 is TGTGCCAGCAGGACTAGCGGGGGGGCTAGCACAGATACGCAGTATTTT. Protein: CASRTSGGASTDTQYF.

J is TRBJ1-3 and V is TRBV28; D not certain. Trimming shortened V by 7 bases and J by 2 bases, and 12 bases separated the two germline ends. CDR1 and CDR2 (germline): MDHEN, SYDVKM. The CDR3 covers 14 residues. CDR3 bases: TGTGCCAGCAACGCGGCTAACCCTGGAAACACCATATATTTT. Encoded protein: CASNAANPGNTIYF.

This clone was observed a few times. V usage is TRBV7-9 and J usage is TRBJ1-4; 8 bases agree with TRBD1. CDR1 is SEHNR, CDR2 FQNEAQ, per germline (reference sequence). The CDR3 consists of 16 residues. Trimming removed 6 bases from V and 2 bases from J; junction bases left unmatched: 8. CDR3 nucleotides: TGTGCCAGCAGTCACTTACGGACAGGGACTAATGAAAAACTGTTTTTT. The encoded protein is CASSHLRTGTNEKLFF.

The chain recombines TRBV27 with TRBJ2-3, with 8 bases identical to TRBD2. Germline trimming cut 4 bases from V and 4 bases from J; bases unmatched to any gene: 7. The CDR3 has 15 residues. From germline, CDR1 is MNHEY and CDR2 SMNVEV (reference sequence). DNA for the CDR3: TGTGCCAGCAGTTCTGGACTAGCTAGGGCAGATACGCAGTATTTT. Translated: CASSSGLARADTQYF.

The rearrangement joins TRBV11-2 to TRBJ1-5, with unresolved D. This CDR3 spans 13 amino acids. The germline gives CDR1 SGHAT, CDR2 FQNNGV. The germline V and J ends were trimmed by 0 bases and 8 bases, with 8 bases remaining between them. CDR3 region: CASSLDGVEPQHF. As DNA, the CDR3 is TGTGCCAGCAGCTTAGATGGAGTGGAGCCCCAGCATTTT.

DNA of the CDR3: TGTGCCAGTAGTACTAGCGGGGGGGAAAGCTCCTACAATGAGCAGTTCTTC. This encodes CASSTSGGESSYNEQFF. V and J are TRBV19 and TRBJ2-1, with TRBD2 matching over 12 bases. Looked up from germline, CDR1 is LNHDA and CDR2 is SQIVND (reference sequence). The J segment lost 0 bases and the V segment lost 4 bases, leaving 4 bases of the junction unmatched. The CDR3 sequence is 17 residues long. The whole variable domain, filled in from reference TRBV19 and TRBJ2-1, reads DGGITQSPKYLFRKEGQNVTLSCEQNLNHDAMYWYRQDPGQGLRLIYYSQIVNDFQKGDIAEGYSVSREKKESFPLTVTSAQKNPTAFYLCASSTSGGESSYNEQFFGPGTRLTVL.

The rearrangement links TRBV6-7 to TRBJ2-2, with D perhaps matching TRBD1 (5 bases). TRBV6-7 is identified as an open reading frame with a role that is uncertain. This CDR3 is 17 amino acids long. Trimming pared 5 bases from V and 0 bases from J, leaving 16 bases between. The CDR3 DNA follows: TGTGCCAGCAGTCAATTAAGGGGATCCCCGAACACCGGGGAGCTGTTTTTT. It is translated as CASSQLRGSPNTGELFF.

The chain couples TRBV29-1 to TRBJ1-1; D perhaps matches TRBD1 (5 bases). The germline V gene encodes CDR1 SQVTM and CDR2 ANQGSEA. CDR3 length equals 12 residues. V gave up 6 bases and J gave up 0 bases, with 8 bases separating them. This CDR3 is CSVGHMNTEAFF. The CDR3 DNA follows: TGCAGCGTCGGACACATGAACACTGAAGCTTTCTTT.

This chain joins TRBV30 and TRBJ1-2; 9 nucleotides match TRBD1. The CDR3 spans 15 residues. Trimming took 1 base from V and 7 from J; bases not matched to a gene: 10. Germline V gene data show CDR1 as GTSNPN and CDR2 as SVGIG (reference sequence). The chain's CDR3 is CAWSGGGHRGLGYTF. CDR3 in DNA: TGTGCCTGGAGTGGGGGGGGGCACAGGGGGCTTGGCTACACCTTC.

As regards this clone: Relative to the germline gene, one junction end is altered; a read error may explain this. The CDR3 DNA reads as TGTGCCAGTACTATAGGGACTAGGGGGAGCAATGAGCAGTTCTTC. It translates to CASTIGTRGSNEQFF. The gene calls are TRBV19 and TRBJ2-1; 8 nucleotides line up with TRBD2. The CDR3 loop spans 15 amino acids. Germline assignment: CDR1 LNHDA and CDR2 SQIVND (reference sequence).

The chain carries TRBV30 and TRBJ1-2, with 7 bases aligning to TRBD1. The CDR3 length is 16 residues. Germline V gene data show CDR1 as GTSNPN and CDR2 as SVGIG (reference sequence). Trimming cost V 0 bases and J 3 bases; bases outside gene matches: 10. In nucleotides, the CDR3 is TGTGCCTGGAGTGTAAAACATAAAGACAGGGACTATGGCTACACCTTC. Amino acids: CAWSVKHKDRDYGYTF.

The chain combines TRBV25-1 with TRBJ2-7, with 12 bases matching TRBD1. The CDR3 has 16 amino acids. Germline CDR1 MGHDK, CDR2 SYGVNS. V shed 3 bases and J 6 bases; nucleotides not matched to a gene: 9. The CDR3, as DNA: TGTGCCAGCAGTGACCCCCGGGACAGGGGGCGATGCGAGCAGTACGTC. Translated, it gives CASSDPRDRGRCEQYV.